This T cell receptor (beta chain) was recovered during a study of T cell changes during pregnancy in multiple sclerosis. This clone was observed a few times. Assay used: immunoSEQ multiplex PCR; TCRdb lists only in-frame clones, some missing. The sample has roughly 89,000 clones; roughly 93% are singletons. Per the germline V gene, CDR1 is SNHLY and CDR2 is FYNNEI. The CDR3 runs 14 residues. Trimming removed 6 bases from V and 4 bases from J; junction bases left unmatched: 5. Sequenced material: peripheral blood, taken in the first trimester of pregnancy. This TCR was recovered from a female donor with multiple sclerosis, enrolled in a pregnancy study. This chain links TRBV2 with TRBJ1-5, with 8 bases fitting TRBD1. CDR3 in DNA: TGTGCCAGCAGCGGGACAGGTCTAAATCAGCCCCAGCATTTT. Translated, it gives CASSGTGLNQPQHF.